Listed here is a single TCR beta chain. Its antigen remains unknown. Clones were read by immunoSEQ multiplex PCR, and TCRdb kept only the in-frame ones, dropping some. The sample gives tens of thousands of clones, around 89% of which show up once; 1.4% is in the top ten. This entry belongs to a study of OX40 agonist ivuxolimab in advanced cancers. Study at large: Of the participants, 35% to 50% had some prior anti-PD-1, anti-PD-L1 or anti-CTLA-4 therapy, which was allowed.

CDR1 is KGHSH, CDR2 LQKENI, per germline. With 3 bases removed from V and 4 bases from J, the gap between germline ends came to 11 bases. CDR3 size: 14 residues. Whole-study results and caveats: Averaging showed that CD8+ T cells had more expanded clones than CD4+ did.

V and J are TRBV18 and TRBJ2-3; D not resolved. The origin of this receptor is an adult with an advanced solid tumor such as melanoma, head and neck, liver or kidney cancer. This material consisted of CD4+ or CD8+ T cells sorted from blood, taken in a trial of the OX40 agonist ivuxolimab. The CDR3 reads CASSPETAPDTQYF. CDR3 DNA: TGTGCCAGCTCACCGGAAACAGCGCCAGATACGCAGTATTTT.